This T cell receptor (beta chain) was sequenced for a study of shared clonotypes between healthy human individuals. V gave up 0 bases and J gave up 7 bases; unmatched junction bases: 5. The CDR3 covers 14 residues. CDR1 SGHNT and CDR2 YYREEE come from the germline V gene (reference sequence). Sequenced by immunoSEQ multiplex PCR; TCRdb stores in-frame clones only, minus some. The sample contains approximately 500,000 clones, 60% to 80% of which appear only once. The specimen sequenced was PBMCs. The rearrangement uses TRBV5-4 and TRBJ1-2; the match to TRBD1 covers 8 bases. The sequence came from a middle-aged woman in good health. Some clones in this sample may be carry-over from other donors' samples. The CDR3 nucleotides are TGTGCCAGCAGCTTGGCCCGGACAGGGTTTGGCTACACCTTC. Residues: CASSLARTGFGYTF.